This T cell receptor (beta chain) is from a study of T cells in Graves' hyperthyroidism and ophthalmopathy. For the diagnoses, clinical symptoms, serum thyroxine and TRAb, thyroid ultrasound and orbital computed tomography were used. The CDR3 loop spans 16 amino acids. The V and J ends lost 3 bases and 1 base respectively, with 15 bases between them. In germline, CDR1 is DFQATT, CDR2 SNEGSKA (reference sequence). TCR beta CDR3 sequences were amplified from RNA transcripts. Primed by the HTBI set, a first-round RT-PCR was run on the TCR CDR3. TCRdb reprocessed the multiplex PCR reads via MiXCR and lists one record per CDR3 protein. The profile covers around 350,000 distinct CDR3 sequences, with about a fifth appearing a single time and around 3.6% taken by the ten largest.

The receptor comes from a woman aged 18-29 years with Graves' hyperthyroidism. The rearrangement joins TRBV20-1 to TRBJ2-2; D is uncertain. Sequenced sample: blood. CDR3 region: CSASHDPRLNTGELFF. The CDR3, as DNA: TGCAGTGCTAGTCACGACCCGAGACTGAACACCGGGGAGCTGTTTTTT.